The T cell receptor beta chain described here comes from a study of T cell responses to AZD1222 COVID-19 vaccine. Concerning this clone itself: Its antigen is not identified.

Repertoires were generated with immunoSEQ multiplex PCR, while TCRdb's copy carries only in-frame clones and drops some. The data contain just under 100,000 clones, about 88% of them singletons. The junction had 7 bases not matched to a gene; V was cut back by 5 bases and J by 7 bases. The CDR3 sequence is 12 residues long. Germline V CDR1 and CDR2: GTSNPN, SVGIG (reference sequence). Study outcomes and limitations: Clonal diversity may have been underestimated, and the donors were mostly white British, with more females than males. Spike-spanning, vaccine-associated CD4 TCRs were dominant at 160-218 and 743-854.

The chain uses TRBV30 and TRBJ1-2; the match to TRBD1 covers 7 bases. The origin of this receptor is an adult in good health. Source: peripheral blood, taken on day 0 of AZD1222 vaccination. In DNA, the CDR3 is TGTGCCTGGGCGACAGGGTTTAGTGGCTACACCTTC. Its protein product is CAWATGFSGYTF.